This entry describes one TCR beta chain. This clonotype came up a few times. The target of this receptor is not known. No base quality information exists; no much larger clone differs at one position. The sample comes from a study of T-cell memory formation after mild COVID-19 (dated by TCRdb to about 2021). With regard to the full study: Most TCR sequence clusters were specific to one of the two donors. T-cell clones expanding and contracting after mild COVID-19 in a couple of donors were tracked by longitudinal TCRalpha and TCRbeta repertoire sequencing. Two young, previously healthy adult volunteers made up the cohort, one male and one female.

Ficoll-Paque density gradient centrifugation was used to isolate PBMCs. The germline V gene specifies SGHTA as CDR1 and FQGNSA as CDR2. The V end loses 6 bases and the J end loses 7 bases, and a stretch of 16 bases separates them. The CDR3 measures 15 amino acids from cysteine to phenylalanine. The retained sequence is limited to the CDR3, 45 bases, with the frame set at the first base. Beyond this particular receptor, the publication reports: Contracting CD4+ clones appeared mostly in the CM and EM memory subsets, whereas CD8+ clones were enriched in EMRA. The second-wave clones that peaked on day 37 were not confirmed to be SARS-CoV-2 specific. Only a couple of mild cases were covered in the study, and larger cohorts including severe cases with pre-infection samples were considered necessary. Clones contracting from day 15 to 85 had balanced CD4/CD8 phenotypes, while a second wave expanding from day 15 to 37 was biased towards CD4+. The detection of some responding clones in pre-infection memory suggests that pre-existing cross-reactive memory T cells joined the SARS-CoV-2 response.

Sequencer: Illumina NovaSeq 6000. Using 5'RACE with constant-segment primers, TCRalpha and TCRbeta cDNA libraries were constructed, with sample barcodes and unique molecular identifiers added in the process. Trizol reagent was used to extract RNA from every sample. The libraries were amplified in two PCR steps, and the second step added a second sample barcode and Illumina TruSeq adapters. Libraries were sequenced on an Illumina NovaSeq with 2 x 150 bp paired-end reads. The authors' pipeline ran thus. Demultiplexing of reads and collapsing into UMI-guided consensus sequences were performed with migec v1.2.7. Using mixcr v2.1.11, UMI consensuses were aligned to TRA and TRB V and J templates and then assembled into clonotypes. Expanded or contracted clonotypes were those called significant by both edgeR and NoisET, with noise models trained on biological replicates. For edgeR calls, the cutoffs were a false discovery rate-adjusted p below 0.01 and a log2 fold-change threshold of 1. As an exploratory analysis of dynamics, max-normalized trajectories of the 1000 most abundant clonotypes were examined with PCA combined with hierarchical clustering. Separately sequenced CD4+ and CD8+ repertoires were used to assign the CD4 or CD8 phenotype of responding clones. Through fastp at Q25 and MiXCR, TCRdb rebuilt clones from the public reads, retaining in-frame beta chains. Rows are combined by CDR3 protein, so each entry shows the most common genes and DNA. In this record, the V and J calls reflect TCRdb's handling and not the investigators' own analysis. This sample holds fewer than 300,000 distinct CDR3 sequences; 16% were observed only once. The ten largest clones represent 22% of the sample.

Sequenced sample: PBMCs or a T cell subset sorted from them (not recorded which). This clonotype was sampled from a man younger than 35 who had mild COVID-19 (a few samples of this study predate the infection). The sample titles of this study are shuffled in the database, so cell type and time point are left out; the donor was told from shared clones. The chain couples TRBV7-2 to TRBJ1-6, and possibly TRBD1, on 5 matching bases. The sequenced DNA: TGTGCCAGCAGGGGGACGGCGCTCCTGAATTCACCCCTCCACTTT. Protein translation: CASRGTALLNSPLHF.